This TCR beta chain is from a study of T cells in tuberculosis (dated by TCRdb to 2016 to 2019). Study-wide context: The study combined CD1B tetramers and high-throughput TCR immunosequencing to characterize T cells specific for the mycobacterial lipid antigen glucose monomycolate (GMM). A South African clinical cohort compared IGRA-negative adolescents, IGRA-positive adolescents with latent tuberculosis and adults with active tuberculosis, around ten per group.

Counted from cysteine to phenylalanine, this CDR3 has 16 amino acids. Only the CDR3 DNA stays, 48 bases, in frame from base 1. Trimming accounts for 0 bases at V and 0 bases at J, while the number of junction bases matched to no gene is 5. Sequences SGHNT (CDR1) and YYREEE (CDR2) are obtained from the germline V gene (reference sequence). This clone turned up a few times. It lacks a known antigen. The input lacks base qualities; no much larger clone sits a single base away. TCR libraries were generated with the immunoSEQ multiplex PCR assay, using TCR-beta and/or TCR-alpha/delta assays for each sample. The amplified TCR libraries were sequenced on the Illumina high-throughput platform. As for how the authors treated the data: Clustering and dimensionality reduction were performed using pairwise TCRdist distances among GMM-specific receptors from ex vivo sorted or in vitro expanded T cells. Each clinical repertoire was assigned a mean NN-distance score, defined as the average TCRdist to the nearest 10% of tetramer-positive reference sequences. GEM TCR motif frequency was calculated as the fraction of unique TCRs that matched known GEM sequences in V/J usage and CDR3 length. Linear discriminant analysis with leave-one-out cross-validation, implemented in scikit-learn, was used to classify active tuberculosis. TCRdb holds this immuneACCESS table with in-frame rearrangements only. Some clones are missing; in checked studies, unresolved V genes explain under half, and the rest has no known cause. V and J calls and clone size are given by that table; D and trimming were obtained from the DNA. For this sample the table gives about 30,000 clones, of which around 90% were detected only once. About 6.5% of the sample is taken by the ten largest.

Broader findings and caveats from the paper: Clinical samples were selected based on which cryopreserved specimens were available, and the active tuberculosis cases were adults whereas the controls were adolescents. Smaller NN-distances were partly driven by shorter CDR3-alpha lengths in active tuberculosis patients, and statistical significance was not reached for the TCR-beta difference. Compared with IGRA-negative controls, TCR-alpha repertoires from active tuberculosis had smaller mean NN-distances to GMM-specific TCRs, which suggests clonal expansion of these TCRs. A classifier using the diverse GMM-specific repertoire reached approximately 89% accuracy (AUROC around 0.9), compared with 60% to 75% accuracy using GEM motif frequencies.

At study entry, a tuberculin skin test and the QuantiFERON-TB GOLD In-Tube IGRA were used to screen adolescents for latent tuberculosis infection. Immunosequencing was performed on unsorted cryopreserved PBMC, with some 98,000 T cells per clinical donor covered on average. Eleven high schools in the Worcester region of the Western Cape, South Africa, served as enrollment sites for adolescents aged 12 to 18 years. Roughly 10 adolescents infected with M. tuberculosis and about ten uninfected adolescents were chosen and matched for age and sex. Adolescent PBMC were isolated from freshly drawn heparinized blood by density centrifugation and cryopreserved.

The chain was built from TRBV5-4 and TRBJ1-1, with 7 bases in between that match TRBD1. The sequencing input was PBMCs. This TCR came from a donor between 10 and 35 years old with latent tuberculosis or without tuberculosis infection. The encoded CDR3 is CASSLATGQMNTEAFF. The nucleotides read TGTGCCAGCAGCTTGGCTACGGGACAGATGAACACTGAAGCTTTCTTT.